These 32 T cell receptor beta chains were all obtained from the same sample, sequenced in a study of CD8 T cells in ankylosing spondylitis. Study results and caveats: What seemed typical of ankylosing spondylitis blood was a TCR beta motif built from under 10 highly homologous variants.

Each CDR3 protein gets one entry after TCRdb re-called the 5' RACE reads with MiXCR. The table shows approximately 540,000 distinct CDR3 sequences, with more than 9.5% occurring only once. These TCRs' antigens remain unknown. Material for sequencing was blood, either unsorted or a sorted T cell fraction (not recorded which). These receptors were taken from a male donor with ankylosing spondylitis.

V is TRBV28 and J is TRBJ1-3; no firm D call. Trimming left V 2 bases short and J 5 bases short, with 10 bases between. The CDR3 consists of 14 residues. Germline V CDR1 and CDR2: MDHEN, SYDVKM. The CDR3 bases are TGTGCCAGCAGTTTAGGAGGTAGCCGAAACACCATATATTTT. This sequence encodes CASSLGGSRNTIYF.

The V and J genes are TRBV5-4 and TRBJ2-5; TRBD2 matches at 13 bases. V was clipped by 3 bases and J by 2 bases; unmatched bases: 10. The CDR3 is 18 amino acids. Germline lookup yields CDR1 SGHNT and CDR2 YYREEE (reference sequence). CDR3 nucleotides: TGTGCCAGCAGCTCGGGGGCACCGGGACTAGCGGGACAAGAGACCCAGTACTTC. Translating gives CASSSGAPGLAGQETQYF. Combining the CDR3 with reference TRBV5-4 and TRBJ2-5 gives the whole variable domain ETGVTQSPTHLIKTRGQQVTLRCSSQSGHNTVSWYQQALGQGPQFIFQYYREEENGRGNFPPRFSGLQFPNYSSELNVNALELDDSALYLCASSSGAPGLAGQETQYFGPGTRLLVL.

The chain uses TRBV7-6 and TRBJ2-3, with 10 bases that match TRBD2. Germline loops: CDR1 SGHVS, CDR2 FNYEAQ. There are 16 residues in the CDR3. V dropped 3 bases and J dropped 5; count of bases not matched to a gene: 8. CDR3 residues: CASSLLASGSIDTQYF. The CDR3 DNA sequence: TGTGCCAGCAGCTTGTTAGCTAGCGGGAGTATAGATACGCAGTATTTT.

V is TRBV7-2 and J is TRBJ2-2, with D perhaps TRBD2 (6 bases). The CDR3 runs 14 residues. From germline, CDR1 is SGHTA and CDR2 FQGNSA. Trimming took 5 bases from V and 6 from J, leaving 13 bases between them. The CDR3 reads CASSPTSISGELFF. The CDR3 coding sequence is TGTGCCAGCAGCCCGACTAGTATATCCGGGGAGCTGTTTTTT.

The rearrangement joins TRBV18 to TRBJ1-6, with TRBD1 identical over 8 bases. V trimming: 6 bases; J trimming: 5 bases; junction bases outside the gene matches: 12. The CDR3 extends over 17 amino acids. In germline, CDR1 is KGHSH, CDR2 LQKENI. CDR3 nucleotide sequence: TGTGCCAGCTCGACAGGCACGACAGGGGCGAATAATTCACCCCTCCACTTT. Translated, it gives CASSTGTTGANNSPLHF. The variable domain in full, completed from reference TRBV18 and TRBJ1-6, reads NAGVMQNPRHLVRRRGQEARLRCSPMKGHSHVYWYRQLPEEGLKFMVYLQKENIIDESGMPKERFSAEFPKEGPSILRIQQVVRGDSAAYFCASSTGTTGANNSPLHFGNGTRLTVT.

The V call is TRBV14, the J call TRBJ2-7, with TRBD2 matching 7 bases. The CDR3 totals 17 residues. The J segment lost 0 bases and the V segment lost 1 base, leaving 9 bases of the junction unmatched. The germline V gene has CDR1 SGHDN and CDR2 FVKESK. The DNA for the CDR3 is TGTGCCAGCAGCCAAGTTGGCGGGACTACAAGCTCCTACGAGCAGTACTTC. Its translation: CASSQVGGTTSSYEQYF.

At least ten counts were recorded for this clonotype. V and J are TRBV5-8 and TRBJ2-7; D tentatively reads TRBD1 or TRBD2 (5 bases each). The germline V and J ends were trimmed by 4 bases and 4 bases, with 12 bases remaining between them. CDR3 length equals 13 residues. From germline, CDR1 is SGHTS and CDR2 YDEGEE. This CDR3 reads CASSPGTLYEQYF. In nucleotides, the CDR3 is TGTGCCAGCAGCCCCGGGACGCTGTACGAGCAGTACTTC.

The chain employs TRBV5-1 and TRBJ2-3; D possibly corresponds to TRBD1 (5 bases). V was clipped by 4 bases and J by 3 bases, with 15 bases between them. The germline V gene encodes CDR1 SGHRS and CDR2 YFSETQ. This CDR3 has 15 residues. The CDR3 spells CASSLDSIETDTQYF. The CDR3 nucleotides are TGCGCCAGCAGCCTCGACAGTATCGAGACAGATACGCAGTATTTT.

This clonotype showed up just a few times. The chain is built from TRBV20-1 and TRBJ1-2; D gene unclear. This CDR3 has 13 residues. Deletions cut 0 bases from V and 7 bases from J, with 12 bases between. Per the germline V gene, CDR1 is DFQATT and CDR2 is SNEGSKA (reference sequence). This CDR3 is CSARDLGYGGYTF. The CDR3 DNA reads TGCAGTGCTAGAGATTTGGGGTACGGTGGCTACACCTTC.

The chain uses TRBV20-1 and TRBJ1-6; possible D gene TRBD1, 6 bases. The germline V gene encodes CDR1 DFQATT and CDR2 SNEGSKA (reference sequence). This CDR3 has 14 amino acids. Deletions cut 6 bases from V and 0 bases from J, with 9 bases between. The CDR3 bases are TGCAGTGCCGTACAGGGCTCCTATAATTCACCCCTCCACTTT. It codes for CSAVQGSYNSPLHF.

The V and J genes are TRBV20-1 and TRBJ2-3; 7 bases agree with TRBD1. Germline trimming cut 1 base from V and 8 bases from J; bases unmatched to any gene: 9. The CDR3 is 14 residues long. The germline gives CDR1 DFQATT, CDR2 SNEGSKA (reference sequence). In DNA, the CDR3 is TGCAGTGCTAGAGTCCAGGGGGAATGGGTTACGCAGTATTTT. Residues: CSARVQGEWVTQYF.

This clonotype showed up just a few times. In DNA form, the CDR3 reads TGCGCCAGCAACCCGGGACTAGCGGGAGGGCCGACCTACAATGAGCAGTTCTTC. Its translation is CASNPGLAGGPTYNEQFF. The chain is built from TRBV10-2 and TRBJ2-1; 16 bases map to TRBD2. The germline gives CDR1 WSHSY, CDR2 SAAADI. CDR3 length: 18 residues. V shed 7 bases and J 2 bases; nucleotides not matched to a gene: 8.

This clonotype appeared many times. The chain uses TRBV6-2 or TRBV6-3 and TRBJ1-5; D is undetermined. This CDR3 has 13 residues. Trimming took 2 bases from V and 2 from J, leaving 4 bases between them. CDR1 is MNHEY and CDR2 is SVGEGT in the germline V gene. The CDR3 nucleotides read TGTGCCAGCAGTTACGAGGGCAATCAGCCCCAGCATTTT. Its translation is CASSYEGNQPQHF.

The gene calls are TRBV5-1 and TRBJ2-7, with 16 positions matching TRBD2. From germline, CDR1 is SGHRS and CDR2 YFSETQ. Trimming at V came to 1 base and at J to 3 bases, leaving 13 bases not matched to a gene. CDR3 size: 20 residues. The CDR3 DNA is TGCGCCAGCAGCTTGACCCTCAGCGGGACTAGCGGGAGGGCCTACTACGAGCAGTACTTC. Translation gives CASSLTLSGTSGRAYYEQYF.

This clonotype has more than one count but fewer than ten. One end of the junction does not line up with germline, which may come from a read error. V is TRBV24-1 and J is TRBJ2-3; D could derive from TRBD1 or TRBD2 (5 bases each). Germline CDR1 is KGHDR and CDR2 is SFDVKD. There are 13 residues in the CDR3. As DNA, the CDR3 is TGTGCCACCGGTGAGGGGCCCACAGATACGCAGTATTTT. Translating it yields CATGEGPTDTQYF.

The gene calls are TRBV7-2 and TRBJ2-7; no clear D gene. This CDR3 contains 11 residues. Trimming cost V 7 bases and J 4 bases, with 8 bases left between them. The germline CDR1 and CDR2 sequences are SGHTA and FQGNSA. The CDR3 nucleotides read TGTGCCAGCACCGGACGGTACGAGCAGTACTTC. It specifies CASTGRYEQYF.

The rearrangement joins TRBV19 to TRBJ1-1; no clear D. V lost 6 bases, J lost 0 bases, and 8 bases lay in between. The CDR3 runs 13 residues. In germline, CDR1 is LNHDA, CDR2 SQIVND (reference sequence). The CDR3 nucleotides are TGTGCCAGTAGCAGGTCTCTGAACACTGAAGCTTTCTTT. Translating gives CASSRSLNTEAFF.

This clonotype was seen ten or more times. The chain has TRBV5-1 and TRBJ2-2; 8 bases are shared with TRBD1. V trimming: 4 bases; J trimming: 6 bases; junction bases outside the gene matches: 5. The V gene's germline CDR1 is SGHRS and CDR2 YFSETQ. The CDR3 loop spans 14 amino acids. The DNA for the CDR3 is TGCGCCAGCAGCCGACAGGGGAAGTCCGGGGAGCTGTTTTTT. Its protein is CASSRQGKSGELFF.

In this sample, this clonotype turned up a few times. V and J are TRBV3-1 and TRBJ2-3; 7 nucleotides align to TRBD2. The CDR3 sequence is 14 residues long. V was pared by 4 bases and J by 5 bases, with 6 bases of the junction left unmatched. Germline V gene data show CDR1 as LGHDT and CDR2 as YNNKEL (reference sequence). CDR3: CASSLPSGGDTQYF. The CDR3 DNA sequence: TGTGCCAGCAGCCTTCCTAGCGGAGGAGATACGCAGTATTTT.

The V gene is TRBV5-1, the J gene TRBJ2-7; 7 bases are a match to TRBD1. This CDR3 spans 14 amino acids. V shed 6 bases, J shed 1 base, and the junction held 7 bases outside the gene matches. Germline assignment: CDR1 SGHRS and CDR2 YFSETQ. The CDR3 coding sequence is TGCGCCAGCACCCGACAGGGCCCATCCTACGAGCAGTACGTC. The encoded protein is CASTRQGPSYEQYV.

This clonotype has ten or more counts. This sequence joins TRBV5-1 and TRBJ2-7, with D unresolved. Looked up from germline, CDR1 is SGHRS and CDR2 is YFSETQ. Trimming removed 0 bases from V and 7 bases from J, with 11 bases in between. CDR3 size: 13 residues. CDR3 in amino acids: CASSLAAGREQYV. CDR3 sequence (DNA): TGCGCCAGCAGCTTGGCGGCCGGAAGGGAGCAGTACGTC.

In this sample, this clonotype turned up many times. V gene TRBV12-3 or TRBV12-4 combines with J gene TRBJ2-7; perhaps TRBD2 as D (5 bases). This CDR3 has 13 residues. V lost 1 base, J lost 7 bases, and 11 bases lay in between. CDR3 sequence: CASSLGPRREQYV. In DNA form, the CDR3 reads TGTGCCAGCAGTTTAGGACCTCGGAGGGAGCAGTACGTC.

V usage is TRBV9 and J usage is TRBJ2-7; D is undetermined. Per germline, CDR1 SGDLS and CDR2 YYNGEE. The CDR3 runs 14 residues. V lost 0 bases and J 1 base, leaving 8 bases between the germline ends. The CDR3 DNA follows: TGTGCCAGCAGCGTAGTCGCACAGTCCTACGAGCAGTACTTC. It is translated as CASSVVAQSYEQYF.

The chain joins TRBV7-2 to TRBJ2-2, with a possible D match to TRBD2 (5 bases). CDR3 size: 14 residues. Germline loops: CDR1 SGHTA, CDR2 FQGNSA. V lost 5 bases and J 7 bases, leaving 14 bases between the germline ends. CDR3 sequence reads: CASSGSPSGGELFF. The CDR3 coding sequence is TGTGCCAGCAGCGGGAGTCCATCGGGCGGGGAGCTGTTTTTT.

This clonotype was counted between two and nine times. The genes are TRBV7-2 and TRBJ2-7; D remains ambiguous. In germline, CDR1 is SGHTA, CDR2 FQGNSA. V lost 5 bases and J lost 3, with 14 bases in between. CDR3 length: 14 amino acids. The CDR3 bases are TGTGCCAGCAGCCCGTTTCTAGTGGACTACGAGCAGTACTTC. The encoded protein is CASSPFLVDYEQYF.

This clonotype showed up just a few times. The chain is built from TRBV3-1 and TRBJ2-1; 12 positions match TRBD2. The J segment lost 3 bases and the V segment lost 4 bases, leaving 10 bases of the junction unmatched. This CDR3 comprises 18 residues. Per germline, CDR1 LGHDT and CDR2 YNNKEL (reference sequence). The CDR3 nucleotides read TGTGCCAGCAGCCCTAGGGCTAGCGGGAGGGCCAGCTACAATGAGCAGTTCTTC. This gives the protein CASSPRASGRASYNEQFF.

The V gene is TRBV30, the J gene TRBJ2-7; TRBD1 aligns across 9 bases. Germline lookup yields CDR1 GTSNPN and CDR2 SVGIG (reference sequence). The CDR3 extends over 12 amino acids. The ends lost 3 bases at V and 6 bases at J; junction bases unmatched: 3. CDR3 DNA: TGTGCCTGGAGAACAGGGGGCGCCGAGCAGTACTTC. Its translation: CAWRTGGAEQYF.

The chain links TRBV4-2 to TRBJ2-1; D possibly corresponds to TRBD1 (5 bases). Germline lookup yields CDR1 LGHNA and CDR2 YNFKEQ. V was shortened by 7 bases and J by 0 bases, with 16 bases between the two germline ends. The CDR3 loop spans 16 amino acids. The CDR3 loop reads CASTPRGPSSYNEQFF. In nucleotides, the CDR3 is TGTGCCAGCACCCCTAGGGGCCCGAGCTCCTACAATGAGCAGTTCTTC.

This clonotype was counted a few times. This chain links TRBV4-1 with TRBJ2-3; D is undetermined. The CDR3 length is 16 residues. With 0 bases removed from V and 2 bases from J, the gap between germline ends came to 12 bases. Germline V gene lookup returns CDR1 MGHRA and CDR2 YSYEKL. The CDR3 nucleotides read TGCGCCAGCAGCCAAGATAAGGGCAGAACCACAGATACGCAGTATTTT. It specifies CASSQDKGRTTDTQYF.

The V gene is TRBV5-6, the J gene TRBJ2-2, with a weak D call TRBD2 (5 bases). The V gene lost 4 bases and the J gene lost 3 bases, with 13 bases spanning the gap. This CDR3 has 15 residues. Germline CDR1 reads SGHDT; CDR2 reads YYEEEE. The CDR3: CASSPAGLYTGELFF. CDR3 bases: TGTGCCAGCAGCCCCGCGGGCCTCTACACCGGGGAGCTGTTTTTT.

The sample holds a few counts of this clonotype. The J gene is TRBJ2-2, the V gene TRBV9; 11 nucleotides line up with TRBD2. V shed 4 bases, J shed 5 bases, and the junction held 7 bases outside the gene matches. The CDR3 sequence is 16 residues long. The germline V gene has CDR1 SGDLS and CDR2 YYNGEE. This chain's CDR3 is CASSPRSGRETGELFF. In DNA, the CDR3 is TGTGCCAGCAGCCCACGTAGCGGGAGGGAAACCGGGGAGCTGTTTTTT.

On this clonotype: This may stem from a read error, because a much larger clone lies one nucleotide away. This sequence joins TRBV11-3 and TRBJ2-1; D gene uncertain. V lost 0 bases, J lost 0 bases, and 6 bases lay in between. The CDR3 is made up of 15 amino acids. Germline CDR1 and CDR2: SGHNT and YENEEA. The CDR3 bases are TGTGCCAGCAGCTTAGATCAGAGCTCCTACAATGAGCAGTTCTTC. As protein: CASSLDQSSYNEQFF.